This T cell receptor (beta chain) was sequenced in a study of blood T cell repertoires in COVID-19 (dated by TCRdb to 2018 to 2020). Describing the broader study: Samples covering the acute and convalescent phases of COVID-19 were provided by collaborators in the United States, Italy and Spain. HLA class I and class II types, where available, came from metadata supplied by the sample provider rather than from assay-based typing. Sample metadata almost always included a de-identified subject ID, COVID-19 status, age in years and sex. The samples were drawn from two sources: the first 160 participants of the ongoing ImmuneRACE study, and some 1,300 subjects contributed by 6 global collaborators. The repertoires were made available in a free public database intended to serve as a resource for research on the immune response to SARS-CoV-2. Subjects who had been exposed to COVID-19, were actively infected with it, or had recovered from it provided the deeply sampled blood TCRbeta repertoires that made up the dataset. The prospective study material was composed of cDNA or gDNA derived from T cells, B-cell-depleted T cells, or PBMCs.

Whole blood was collected in K2EDTA tubes by collaborating institutions according to the institutions' own protocols. For TCRbeta analysis, collaborator samples were shipped as frozen whole blood, as isolated PBMCs, or as DNA extracted from either sample type. Paper-wide results and their limitations: Clinical and demographic metadata were provided uncurated, with the amount varying by source and participant.

For this clone: What antigen it recognizes has not been identified. The record has no base qualities; no much larger clone is one base away.

TCRbeta CDR3 regions were amplified from genomic DNA using the immunoSEQ Assay, a bias-controlled multiplex PCR. The authors' analysis ran thus. The number of nucleated cells in each sample was estimated from the amplification of reference gene primers within the assay. To quantify the absolute abundance of each unique TCRbeta CDR3 rearrangement, sequence reads were collapsed and filtered. For each sample, productive Simpson clonality was calculated as the square root of Simpson's diversity index over productive rearrangements. TCRdb took over this immuneACCESS table, retaining in-frame rearrangements with V and J assigned. Such tables are incomplete; in checked studies, under half of the missing clones stem from an unresolved V gene, and the remainder is unexplained. Clone size and the V and J calls come from that table; the DNA yielded D and trimming. For this sample the table gives 100,000 to 150,000 clones, of which around 87% were detected only once. The top ten constitute approximately 2% of the sample.

The clonotype originates from a man in his sixties or seventies with active COVID-19. The sample was peripheral blood.

For the CDR3, the sequence is CASSLFVFGELFF. The nucleotides read TGTGCCAGCAGTTTATTTGTATTCGGGGAGCTGTTTTTT. The chain uses TRBV28 and TRBJ2-2, with no confidently assigned D gene. The cysteine opens and the phenylalanine closes a CDR3 of 13 amino acids. Solely the CDR3 DNA is kept, with 39 bases framed from the first base. The germline V gene specifies MDHEN as CDR1 and SYDVKM as CDR2. The germline ends are 7 bases apart after V is trimmed by 1 base and J by 7 bases.